The 30 T cell receptor beta chains below all came from one sample that was sequenced in a study of T cells after yellow fever vaccination. TCRdb re-called the 5' RACE reads through MiXCR, storing one row per CDR3 protein. The sample yields about 240,000 distinct CDR3 sequences, 6.9% seen once. Here the sequenced sample was CD4+ T cells sorted from PBMCs, taken 15 days after the yellow fever booster vaccination. These TCRs come from a man younger than 40 who received the YFV17D yellow fever vaccine.

CDR3 loop: CASSPSTTSGSYGEQYF. The CDR3 nucleotides are TGTGCCAGCTCACCAAGTACCACTAGCGGGAGTTATGGCGAGCAGTACTTC. This rearrangement joins TRBV18 to TRBJ2-7; the match to TRBD2 covers 11 bases. Trimming at V came to 2 bases and at J to 6 bases, leaving 12 bases not matched to a gene. CDR3 length equals 17 residues. Germline V gene data show CDR1 as KGHSH and CDR2 as LQKENI.

This clonotype was counted a few times. The chain uses TRBV5-1 and TRBJ2-5, with 13 bases fitting TRBD2. The CDR3 contains 17 residues. Losses at the gene ends were 4 bases for V and 1 base for J; bases not matched to a gene: 7. Germline assignment: CDR1 SGHRS and CDR2 YFSETQ. Here the CDR3 DNA reads TGCGCCAGCAGCCCCGGGACTAGCGGGATAGTCCAAGAGACCCAGTACTTC. Translating it yields CASSPGTSGIVQETQYF.

This sequence joins TRBV20-1 and TRBJ2-7; D is unresolved. The germline V gene has CDR1 DFQATT and CDR2 SNEGSKA (reference sequence). CDR3 length: 14 amino acids. Trimming cost V 3 bases and J 2 bases, with 14 bases left between them. CDR3 DNA sequence: TGCAGTGCTAGGGCAGACCTTAACCCCTACGAGCAGTACTTC. Translation gives CSARADLNPYEQYF.

This clonotype has more than one count but fewer than ten. The V call is TRBV7-9, the J call TRBJ1-3; D is unclear. V was pared by 11 bases and J by 4 bases, with 6 bases between. The CDR3 is 10 amino acids. From germline, CDR1 is SEHNR and CDR2 FQNEAQ (reference sequence). The CDR3 is CALQGNTIYF. The DNA of the CDR3 is TGTGCCTTACAGGGAAACACCATATATTTT.

The chain is built from TRBV28 and TRBJ2-5; D may correspond to TRBD1 or TRBD2 (5 bases each). CDR1 is MDHEN and CDR2 is SYDVKM in the germline V gene. The V end lost 10 bases, the J end lost 5 bases, and 20 bases lay between the germline ends. This CDR3 spans 14 amino acids. This chain's CDR3 is CATVGVAGLETQYF. In nucleotides, the CDR3 is TGTGCCACCGTCGGGGTAGCAGGGTTGGAGACCCAGTACTTC.

The sample holds many counts of this clonotype. The chain carries TRBV7-2 and TRBJ2-7, with a tentative D call TRBD2 (6 bases). Trimming removed 2 bases from V and 5 bases from J, with 10 bases in between. Per the germline V gene, CDR1 is SGHTA and CDR2 is FQGNSA. The CDR3 spans 13 residues. The CDR3 DNA reads TGTGCCAGCAGCTTATTCCGGGAGAACGAGCAGTACTTC. This codes for CASSLFRENEQYF. The entire variable domain, with the rest obtained from reference TRBV7-2 and TRBJ2-7, is as follows: GAGVSQSPSNKVTEKGKDVELRCDPISGHTALYWYRQSLGQGLEFLIYFQGNSAPDKSGLPSDRFSAERTGGSVSTLTIQRTQQEDSAVYLCASSLFRENEQYFGPGTRLTVT.

CDR3 loop: CSASRGKRVVTYNEQFF. CDR3 DNA sequence: TGCAGTGCTAGTAGGGGTAAGCGGGTCGTCACCTACAATGAGCAGTTCTTC. The V call is TRBV20-1, the J call TRBJ2-1; a possible D gene is TRBD2 (6 bases). V gave up 3 bases and J gave up 2 bases, with 20 bases separating them. CDR1 and CDR2 (germline): DFQATT, SNEGSKA (reference sequence). CDR3 size: 17 residues.

This clonotype came up a few times. The chain is built from TRBV11-1 and TRBJ1-5; 10 bases align to TRBD1. Germline V CDR1 and CDR2: SGHAT, FQDESV (reference sequence). This CDR3 region has 18 residues. The J segment lost 4 bases and the V segment lost 0 bases, leaving 9 bases of the junction unmatched. CDR3 sequence reads: CASSLALGTGDGNQPQHF. The DNA of the CDR3 is TGTGCCAGCAGCTTAGCGCTCGGGACAGGGGACGGGAATCAGCCCCAGCATTTT.

This clonotype has more than one count but fewer than ten. This chain uses TRBV11-2 with TRBJ2-7; unclear D gene. CDR1 SGHAT and CDR2 FQNNGV come from the germline V gene. V lost 0 bases and J 6 bases, leaving 12 bases between the germline ends. The CDR3 is 14 residues long. The CDR3 here is CASSLEPGPFEQYF. The CDR3 DNA sequence: TGTGCCAGCAGCTTAGAGCCTGGGCCGTTCGAGCAGTACTTC. Full variable domain (outside the CDR3, taken from reference TRBV11-2 and TRBJ2-7): EAGVAQSPRYKIIEKRQSVAFWCNPISGHATLYWYQQILGQGPKLLIQFQNNGVVDDSQLPKDRFSAERLKGVDSTLKIQPAKLEDSAVYLCASSLEPGPFEQYFGPGTRLTVT.

The chain employs TRBV12-5 and TRBJ2-1; 12 bases line up with TRBD2. Germline CDR1 is LGHNT and CDR2 is FRNRAP. The CDR3 totals 15 residues. V lost 3 bases, J lost 8 bases, and 5 bases stayed unmatched. The DNA of the CDR3 is TGTGCTAGTGGTTTTGCGCGACTAGCGGGAGATGAGCAGTTCTTC. Amino acid sequence: CASGFARLAGDEQFF.

This chain uses TRBV20-1 with TRBJ2-1, with D uncertain. Germline V lookup: CDR1 DFQATT, CDR2 SNEGSKA (reference sequence). With 1 base removed from V and 0 bases from J, the gap between germline ends came to 16 bases. This CDR3 region has 17 residues. CDR3 bases: TGCAGTGCTAGAGCACCCCTCCTATCGAGCTCCTACAATGAGCAGTTCTTC. Amino acids: CSARAPLLSSSYNEQFF.

In this sample, this clonotype turned up many times. J is TRBJ2-2 and V is TRBV7-3; 13 nucleotides agree with TRBD2. J gave up 4 bases and V 2 bases, and 4 bases lay outside the gene matches. This CDR3 region has 17 residues. Germline CDR1 is SGHTA and CDR2 is FQGTGA. CDR3 DNA: TGTGCCAGCAGCTTACCCCGGACTAGCGGGGGCACCGGGGAGCTGTTTTTT. Translation: CASSLPRTSGGTGELFF. Together with reference TRBV7-3 and TRBJ2-2, the CDR3 gives the full variable domain: GAGVSQTPSNKVTEKGKYVELRCDPISGHTALYWYRQSLGQGPEFLIYFQGTGAADDSGLPNDRFFAVRPEGSVSTLKIQRTERGDSAVYLCASSLPRTSGGTGELFFGEGSRLTVL.

This clonotype has just a few counts. The chain links TRBV7-9 to TRBJ2-7; D possibly matches TRBD1 or TRBD2 (5 bases each). Trimming left V 1 base short and J 0 bases short, with 13 bases between. Germline V lookup: CDR1 SEHNR, CDR2 FQNEAQ (reference sequence). The CDR3 has 16 amino acids. CDR3 DNA: TGTGCCAGCAGCTTAGTTGTTTGGGGGAGCTCCTACGAGCAGTACTTC. This gives the protein CASSLVVWGSSYEQYF.

This clonotype was counted many times. V usage is TRBV5-1 and J usage is TRBJ2-1, with 10 bases that match TRBD2. CDR1 SGHRS and CDR2 YFSETQ come from the germline V gene. Germline trimming cut 1 base from V and 6 bases from J; bases unmatched to any gene: 10. This CDR3 is 17 amino acids long. CDR3 in DNA: TGCGCCAGCAGCTTGACCCCCCGTGTAGCGGGAGGCAATGAGCAGTTCTTC. Translation gives CASSLTPRVAGGNEQFF.

This sequence joins TRBV12-3 or TRBV12-4 and TRBJ2-3, with TRBD2 matching over 9 bases. Unmatched junction bases numbered 10, after V lost 4 bases and J lost 5 bases. The CDR3 contains 16 residues. The CDR3, as DNA: TGTGCCAGCAGTTCTCTACGCGGGAGGGCGGGAGATACGCAGTATTTT. Translating it yields CASSSLRGRAGDTQYF.

This chain links TRBV9 with TRBJ2-5, with 11 bases that match TRBD2. Germline trimming cut 0 bases from V and 4 bases from J; bases unmatched to any gene: 11. This CDR3 comprises 18 residues. The V gene's germline CDR1 is SGDLS and CDR2 YYNGEE. CDR3 DNA: TGTGCCAGCAGCGTAGAAGGACTAGCGGGCGTTCCACCAGAGACCCAGTACTTC. Translation gives CASSVEGLAGVPPETQYF.

This clonotype showed up many times. The chain carries TRBV12-3 or TRBV12-4 and TRBJ2-1; 7 nucleotides agree with TRBD2. The CDR3 has 15 amino acids. V was pared by 2 bases and J by 7 bases, with 8 bases of the junction left unmatched. The CDR3 is CASSLKAGVSNEQFF. In DNA form, the CDR3 reads TGTGCCAGCAGTTTAAAGGCGGGAGTATCTAATGAGCAGTTCTTC.

This clonotype has more than one count but fewer than ten. V gene TRBV24-1 combines with J gene TRBJ2-1; 10 positions agree with TRBD2. The J segment lost 5 bases and the V segment lost 2 bases, leaving 5 bases of the junction unmatched. The CDR3 is made up of 16 amino acids. Germline assignment: CDR1 KGHDR and CDR2 SFDVKD. As DNA, the CDR3 is TGTGCCACCAGTGATTCGGGGACTAGCGAAAACAATGAGCAGTTCTTC. Its protein product is CATSDSGTSENNEQFF.

This clonotype has ten or more counts. The chain links TRBV29-1 to TRBJ2-5, with D unclear. CDR1 SQVTM and CDR2 ANQGSEA come from the germline V gene. Trimming cost V 6 bases and J 5 bases, with 10 bases left between them. The CDR3 covers 11 residues. The CDR3 DNA is TGCAGCGTAGGCCCCTTGGAGACCCAGTACTTC. It specifies CSVGPLETQYF.

The chain recombines TRBV7-2 with TRBJ2-5; 7 bases fit TRBD2. This CDR3 region has 17 residues. Germline-derived CDR1 and CDR2 are SGHTA and FQGNSA. Unmatched junction bases numbered 11, after V lost 4 bases and J lost 0 bases. CDR3 in amino acids: CASSSQEGLTYQETQYF. CDR3 bases: TGTGCCAGCAGCTCGCAGGAGGGACTAACGTACCAAGAGACCCAGTACTTC.

This clonotype was picked up a small number of times. This sequence joins TRBV7-2 and TRBJ2-2; 13 bases line up with TRBD2. The CDR3 consists of 17 residues. CDR1 SGHTA and CDR2 FQGNSA come from the germline V gene. Trimming removed 4 bases from V and 5 bases from J; junction bases left unmatched: 7. The CDR3 loop reads CASSSRTSGGRTGELFF. Written as DNA, the CDR3 is TGTGCCAGCAGCTCCAGGACTAGCGGGGGTAGGACCGGGGAGCTGTTTTTT.

DNA for the CDR3: TGTGCCAGCAGCATTAAGGGGGGGTGGGCAGAACTTGAAGCTTTCTTT. Amino acids: CASSIKGGWAELEAFF. This chain joins TRBV7-2 and TRBJ1-1, with a possible D match to TRBD1 (6 bases). From germline, CDR1 is SGHTA and CDR2 FQGNSA. Trimming took off 5 bases at V and 7 bases at J, with 23 bases between the two ends. The CDR3 sequence is 16 residues long.

At least ten counts were recorded for this clonotype. The chain links TRBV5-5 to TRBJ2-3; D gene unclear. The CDR3 is 16 amino acids. The V gene lost 1 base and the J gene lost 8 bases, with 20 bases spanning the gap. The V gene's germline CDR1 is SGHKS and CDR2 YYEKEE (reference sequence). The chain's CDR3 is CASSLSQSPEMGTQYF. The CDR3 DNA follows: TGTGCCAGCAGCTTGAGTCAGTCTCCTGAGATGGGTACGCAGTATTTT.

This clonotype was seen a handful of times. The chain uses TRBV7-8 and TRBJ2-7; 9 nucleotides agree with TRBD1. This CDR3 is 15 amino acids long. Trimming removed 2 bases from V and 0 bases from J; junction bases left unmatched: 2. Germline V gene data show CDR1 as SGHVS and CDR2 as FQNEAQ. Here the CDR3 DNA reads TGTGCCAGCAGCTTAACGGACAGGGGCTCCTACGAGCAGTACTTC. Residues: CASSLTDRGSYEQYF.

In its sample, this clonotype was seen many times. The rearrangement uses TRBV20-1 and TRBJ2-1; 13 bases are shared with TRBD2. V lost 1 base and J lost 7; bases outside the gene matches: 4. CDR3 size: 15 residues. CDR1 is DFQATT and CDR2 is SNEGSKA in the germline V gene (reference sequence). CDR3 protein: CSARGGTSGINEQFF. The CDR3 nucleotides read TGCAGTGCTAGAGGGGGGACTAGCGGGATAAATGAGCAGTTCTTC.

Comments on this clonotype: It is likely a read error, because the conserved phenylalanine at the end of the CDR3 is missing. It is unclear where the CDR3 begins or ends on the DNA, so no DNA is shown, and the CDR3 is as TCRdb lists it. The V and J genes are TRBV3-1 and TRBJ1-2; the table assigns TRBD1, which was not confirmed against the DNA. CDR1 is LGHDT and CDR2 is YNNKEL in the germline V gene (reference sequence). The CDR3 contains 11 residues when both ends are counted. The CDR3 protein is CASSPSQLGTS.

As to this clonotype: A much larger clonotype is one base distant, so this may be a read error. The V gene is TRBV12-3 or TRBV12-4, the J gene TRBJ2-7; D ambiguous. V was cut by 4 bases and J by 1 base, with 8 bases left in between. The CDR3 has 13 residues. The CDR3 protein is CASSCRHSYEQYF. DNA for the CDR3: TGTGCCAGCAGTTGCAGACATTCCTACGAGCAGTACTTC.

The chain links TRBV12-3 or TRBV12-4 to TRBJ2-1; a possible D gene is TRBD2 (5 bases). This CDR3 comprises 14 residues. Trimming left V 4 bases short and J 7 bases short, with 14 bases between. The CDR3 DNA is TGTGCCAGCAGTTCCCAGATCGGGAAGAATGAGCAGTTCTTC. Residues: CASSSQIGKNEQFF.

This clonotype was seen ten or more times. The V and J genes are TRBV5-1 and TRBJ2-2; TRBD2 aligns across 7 bases. From germline, CDR1 is SGHRS and CDR2 YFSETQ. The CDR3 runs to 15 residues. V gave up 4 bases and J gave up 8 bases; unmatched junction bases: 11. In nucleotides, the CDR3 is TGCGCCAGCAGCCTGAAGGGACTACCGGTTGGGGAGCTGTTTTTT. The encoded protein is CASSLKGLPVGELFF.

This clonotype occurred many times. The rearrangement joins TRBV11-2 to TRBJ2-5, with a possible D match to TRBD1 (6 bases). CDR3 length equals 12 residues. Germline V gives CDR1 SGHAT, CDR2 FQNNGV. Trimming took 1 base from V and 9 from J, leaving 9 bases between them. The CDR3 loop reads CASSLGAGAQYF. CDR3 DNA: TGTGCCAGCAGCTTAGGTGCAGGGGCCCAGTACTTC.